This T cell receptor beta chain was identified in a study of human T cells and chemical hapten exposure. Study-wide background: It was small differences in pooled library volume that mainly caused per-sample TCR yields to vary.

In its sample, this clonotype was seen a few times. Its specificity is unknown. The length of the CDR3 is 16 residues. Germline CDR1 is SGHDT and CDR2 is YYEEEE. The V segment lost 4 bases and the J segment 3 bases; nucleotides outside the gene matches: 8. For the library, individual cDNA molecules each received unique molecular identifiers. Authors' processing steps: 95,638 TCRs per sample was the median, with a range of roughly 20,000 to 750,000. One entry per CDR3 protein results from TCRdb running MiXCR on the RACE reads. These V and J calls rely on TCRdb rather than the paper's analysis. The sample lists around 35,000 distinct CDR3 sequences; 5.5% were seen once. Study outcomes and limitations: No change in TCRs above 1 in 1000 frequency was produced by DPC sensitization.

Time point specified: healthy volunteer bleed at 6 weeks. Sequencing started from total RNA isolated from unfractionated whole blood. The J gene is TRBJ1-5, the V gene TRBV5-6, with 9 bases identical to TRBD1. The sample consisted of whole blood. This sequence was found in a human donor in good health. Some clones in this sample may be carry-over from other donors' samples. The CDR3 sequence is CASSPSGTGYNQPQHF. Here the CDR3 DNA reads TGTGCCAGCAGCCCCTCCGGGACAGGGTACAATCAGCCCCAGCATTTT.